This TCR beta chain derives from a study of CD8 T cells in Susac syndrome. V lost 5 bases, J lost 1 base, and 7 bases stayed unmatched. The length of the CDR3 is 15 residues. Germline-derived CDR1 and CDR2 are MNHEY and SMNVEV (reference sequence). Random hexamers served to reverse transcribe roughly 0.45 to 1 ug RNA. An immunoSEQ multiplex PCR generated amplified TCR beta CDR3 products spanning 54 Vbeta and 13 Jbeta. One entry per CDR3 protein, called by TCRdb with MiXCR from the immunoSEQ multiplex PCR reads. Found here are about 280,000 distinct CDR3 sequences, about 88% of them singletons; the top ten hold 0.11%.

Sample: CD8+ T cells from PBMCs. J is TRBJ2-7 and V is TRBV27; 8 positions agree with TRBD1. This TCR was recovered from a human donor with multiple sclerosis. CDR3 amino acids: CASSLYRGESYEQYF. CDR3 DNA: TGTGCCAGCAGTCTCTACAGGGGGGAATCCTACGAGCAGTACTTC.